This TCR beta chain was recovered during a study of T cell responses to AZD1222 COVID-19 vaccine. The method was immunoSEQ multiplex PCR; TCRdb's version includes in-frame clones alone and lacks a portion of them. The table includes some 130,000 clones, 80% to 90% detected once. Looked up from germline, CDR1 is MNHEY and CDR2 is SVGAGI. CDR3 length: 13 residues. V lost 2 bases, J lost 12 bases, and 6 bases stayed unmatched. The specimen was peripheral blood, collected on day 0 of AZD1222 vaccination. This rearrangement joins TRBV6-5 to TRBJ2-4; 8 nucleotides align to TRBD1. This TCR was recovered from an adult in good health. The CDR3 reads CASSYDRGSDQYF. In nucleotides, the CDR3 is TGTGCCAGCAGTTACGACAGGGGAAGTGATCAGTACTTC.